Listed here are 30 T cell receptor beta chains from one sample, sequenced in a study of T cell repertoires in cytomegalovirus infection. Their cognate antigens are unknown. TCRdb recomputed calls from the reads with MiXCR, one row per CDR3 protein. The sample shows 200,000 to 250,000 distinct CDR3 sequences, around two fifths of them seen only once. Source: CD8+ T cells from cultured PBMCs, taken from culture after CMV antigen stimulation. These receptors originate from a human donor in good health (CMV status not recorded). Some clones in this sample may be carry-over from other donors' samples.

With respect to this clonotype: Germline and junction disagree at one end, which may indicate a read error. V gene TRBV6-1 combines with J gene TRBJ1-2; D ambiguous. CDR3 length: 13 amino acids. The germline V gene has CDR1 MNHNS and CDR2 SASEGT. Here the CDR3 DNA reads TGTGCCAGCAGCGAAGGTCGACGGTATGGCTACACCTTC. Residues: CASSEGRRYGYTF.

This clonotype was detected only a few times. Here the CDR3 DNA reads TGTGCCAGTAGTATAGGGGACTTCACCTACGAGCAGTACTTC. It translates to CASSIGDFTYEQYF. This chain joins TRBV19 and TRBJ2-7; tentative D call: TRBD2 (6 bases). With 1 base removed from V and 2 bases from J, the gap between germline ends came to 9 bases. The CDR3 totals 14 residues. The germline V gene encodes CDR1 LNHDA and CDR2 SQIVND (reference sequence). The variable domain in full, with the rest retrieved from reference TRBV19 and TRBJ2-7, is DGGITQSPKYLFRKEGQNVTLSCEQNLNHDAMYWYRQDPGQGLRLIYYSQIVNDFQKGDIAEGYSVSREKKESFPLTVTSAQKNPTAFYLCASSIGDFTYEQYFGPGTRLTVT.

The chain uses TRBV6-8 and TRBJ1-4; possible D gene TRBD1, 6 bases. V lost 0 bases to trimming and J lost 8 bases, with 10 bases between them. The CDR3 spans 14 residues. The germline V gene encodes CDR1 MNHGY and CDR2 SAAAGT. For the CDR3, the DNA is TGTGCCAGCAGTTACTCCGAAGGGGGAGAAAAACTGTTTTTT. Translating it yields CASSYSEGGEKLFF.

V and J are TRBV6-2 or TRBV6-3 and TRBJ2-1; D uncertain. This CDR3 region has 19 residues. The germline gives CDR1 MNHEY, CDR2 SVGEGT. The ends were cut back, 2 bases at V and 0 bases at J, with 20 bases in the middle. The CDR3 DNA reads TGTGCCAGCAGTTACCCCGGAGACTTCGTAAGAAGCTCCTACAATGAGCAGTTCTTC. Protein sequence: CASSYPGDFVRSSYNEQFF.

This clonotype showed up many times. This chain connects TRBV11-2 to TRBJ2-7; TRBD2 matches 15 bases. CDR3 size: 18 residues. Germline CDR1 SGHAT, CDR2 FQNNGV. V trimming: 4 bases; J trimming: 0 bases; junction bases outside the gene matches: 7. CDR3 nucleotide sequence: TGTGCCAGCAGCTCCCGGACTAGCGGGAGGGGGTACTCCTACGAGCAGTACTTC. Translation: CASSSRTSGRGYSYEQYF.

This clonotype showed up many times. V usage is TRBV2 and J usage is TRBJ2-1; D possibly uses TRBD1 or TRBD2 (5 bases each). The CDR3 loop spans 15 amino acids. V lost 8 bases and J lost 5, with 19 bases in between. Germline loops: CDR1 SNHLY, CDR2 FYNNEI. CDR3 coding DNA: TGTGCCAGCGGGACCGATCGCCTAGGGGACAATGAGCAGTTCTTC. Its translation: CASGTDRLGDNEQFF.

This chain's CDR3 is CASSYSQGAIYNEQFF. The DNA of the CDR3 is TGTGCCAGCAGTTACTCGCAGGGGGCCATCTACAATGAGCAGTTCTTC. V and J are TRBV6-5 and TRBJ2-1, with TRBD1 matching 8 bases. The CDR3 consists of 16 residues. The V and J ends lost 0 bases and 3 bases, in that order; junction bases with no gene match: 4. Germline V gene sequence: CDR1 MNHEY, CDR2 SVGAGI.

This clonotype has just a few counts. The gene calls are TRBV5-1 and TRBJ2-2, with a possible D match to TRBD2 (6 bases). The germline V gene has CDR1 SGHRS and CDR2 YFSETQ. The CDR3 has 16 amino acids. Trimming pared 4 bases from V and 5 bases from J, leaving 18 bases between. This CDR3 is CASSPLLKGGTGELFF. CDR3 nucleotide sequence: TGCGCCAGCAGCCCTTTGTTGAAGGGAGGTACCGGGGAGCTGTTTTTT.

This clonotype was detected ten times or more. J is TRBJ1-1 and V is TRBV11-2; 8 bases align to TRBD1. Germline CDR1 is SGHAT and CDR2 is FQNNGV. J was trimmed by 5 bases and V by 2 bases; bases with no gene match: 10. This CDR3 comprises 16 residues. CDR3 DNA sequence: TGTGCCAGCAGCTTATCCTCTAATTACAGGGGGACTGAAGCTTTCTTT. It codes for CASSLSSNYRGTEAFF.

On this clonotype itself: Sequence at one end of the junction differs from germline and may be a read error. This sequence joins TRBV27 and TRBJ2-1, with TRBD2 identical over 9 bases. Germline V gene lookup returns CDR1 MNHEY and CDR2 SMNVEV (reference sequence). CDR3 length: 15 amino acids. The CDR3 is CARSPGLAPYNEQFF. The CDR3 DNA follows: TGTGCCCGCAGCCCGGGACTAGCCCCGTACAATGAGCAGTTCTTC.

The chain is built from TRBV5-5 and TRBJ2-2, with 13 bases that match TRBD2. Trimming at V came to 2 bases and at J to 1 base, leaving 14 bases not matched to a gene. CDR1 is SGHKS, CDR2 YYEKEE, per germline (reference sequence). The CDR3 has 21 amino acids. The CDR3 spells CASSFSFPGLAGPLNTGELFF. The CDR3 region has the DNA TGTGCCAGCAGCTTTTCTTTCCCGGGACTAGCGGGACCCTTGAACACCGGGGAGCTGTTTTTT.

This clonotype appeared a few times. The V and J genes are TRBV7-6 and TRBJ2-2; perhaps TRBD2 as D (5 bases). Between the trimmed V and J ends, which lost 9 bases and 3 bases, there was a span of 11 bases. There are 13 residues in the CDR3. CDR1 is SGHVS and CDR2 is FNYEAQ in the germline V gene. The CDR3 region is CARTDYYTGELFF. In nucleotides, the CDR3 is TGTGCCAGAACCGACTACTACACCGGGGAGCTGTTTTTT. The full variable domain, rest sourced from reference TRBV7-6 and TRBJ2-2, is GAGVSQSPRYKVTKRGQDVALRCDPISGHVSLYWYRQALGQGPEFLTYFNYEAQQDKSGLPNDRFSAERPEGSISTLTIQRTEQRDSAMYRCARTDYYTGELFFGEGSRLTVL.

This clonotype was counted only a few times. V is TRBV27 and J is TRBJ1-1, with D unclear. V lost 4 bases, J lost 6 bases, and 15 bases lay in between. Germline CDR1 MNHEY, CDR2 SMNVEV (reference sequence). The CDR3 consists of 14 residues. The chain's CDR3 is CASSYPGNLAEAFF. The CDR3 DNA sequence: TGTGCCAGCAGTTACCCCGGGAATCTCGCTGAAGCTTTCTTT.

This clonotype was found a few times. The V gene is TRBV29-1, the J gene TRBJ2-7; D is ambiguous. The germline V and J ends were trimmed by 0 bases and 3 bases, with 15 bases remaining between them. The germline CDR1 and CDR2 sequences are SQVTM and ANQGSEA. CDR3 length equals 15 residues. The CDR3 is CSVEDPGHPRYEQYF. The CDR3 DNA follows: TGCAGCGTTGAAGATCCCGGGCATCCCCGCTACGAGCAGTACTTC.

This clonotype was observed a few times. This rearrangement joins TRBV7-9 to TRBJ2-1; no definite D call. This CDR3 spans 15 amino acids. The germline V gene has CDR1 SEHNR and CDR2 FQNEAQ (reference sequence). V lost 3 bases and J lost 6, with 15 bases in between. The CDR3 DNA reads as TGTGCCAGCAGCTTTTCTGAGACGGTCTCCAATGAGCAGTTCTTC. Its translation: CASSFSETVSNEQFF.

A word on this clonotype: At one of its ends the junction is not consistent with the germline gene, which may arise from a read error. The chain is built from TRBV12-3 or TRBV12-4 and TRBJ1-2; D is perhaps TRBD1 (5 bases). The CDR3 sequence is 14 residues long. The CDR3 here is CASSPNRDPYGYTF. The CDR3 region has the DNA TGTGCAAGCAGTCCGAACCGGGACCCTTATGGCTACACCTTC.

There are a few counts of this clonotype. The gene calls are TRBV7-9 and TRBJ2-7; no reliable D call. V was trimmed by 2 bases and J by 3 bases, leaving 17 bases between them. From germline, CDR1 is SEHNR and CDR2 FQNEAQ (reference sequence). CDR3 size: 16 residues. The CDR3 region is CASSLPAPSGVYEQYF. As DNA, the CDR3 is TGTGCCAGCAGCTTACCCGCCCCATCTGGGGTCTACGAGCAGTACTTC. Full variable domain (remainder filled in from reference TRBV7-9 and TRBJ2-7): DTGVSQNPRHKITKRGQNVTFRCDPISEHNRLYWYRQTLGQGPEFLTYFQNEAQLEKSRLLSDRFSAERPKGSFSTLEIQRTEQGDSAMYLCASSLPAPSGVYEQYFGPGTRLTVT.

The chain links TRBV12-3 or TRBV12-4 to TRBJ2-7; D uncertain. Trimming stripped 3 bases from V and 6 bases from J, with 15 bases between. The CDR3 is made up of 14 amino acids. CDR3 DNA sequence: TGTGCCAGCAGTTTGAGAGCCGGGCCCTTCGAGCAGTACTTC. Protein product: CASSLRAGPFEQYF.

This clonotype was observed once. The chain joins TRBV6-1 to TRBJ1-2, with no clear D. Germline assignment: CDR1 MNHNS and CDR2 SASEGT. Trimming took off 0 bases at V and 3 bases at J, with 8 bases between the two ends. This CDR3 is 14 amino acids long. This CDR3 is CASSEAPGDYGYTF. CDR3 nucleotides: TGTGCCAGCAGTGAAGCACCCGGTGACTATGGCTACACCTTC.

The V gene is TRBV6-1, the J gene TRBJ2-1; D may be TRBD2 (6 bases). The CDR3 covers 16 residues. CDR1 and CDR2 from the germline V gene are MNHNS and SASEGT. The V end lost 5 bases, the J end lost 7 bases, and 21 bases lay between the germline ends. The CDR3 is CASSRRGAGPGNEQFF. The CDR3 coding sequence is TGTGCCAGCAGTCGTCGAGGGGCGGGGCCTGGGAATGAGCAGTTCTTC.

This chain links TRBV7-3 with TRBJ2-3, with 9 positions matching TRBD2. Germline CDR1 reads SGHTA; CDR2 reads FQGTGA. J was trimmed by 2 bases and V by 1 base; bases with no gene match: 7. This CDR3 has 17 residues. The DNA for the CDR3 is TGTGCCAGCAGCTTAATTGGCGGGGGGGCTCTCACAGATACGCAGTATTTT. Translated: CASSLIGGGALTDTQYF.

The CDR3 is CASSYEGLAGYTF. CDR3 sequence (DNA): TGTGCCAGCAGTTACGAGGGGCTGGCTGGCTACACCTTC. The rearrangement joins TRBV6-6 to TRBJ1-2; tentatively, D is TRBD1 (5 bases). CDR3 length equals 13 residues. The germline gives CDR1 MNHNY, CDR2 SVGAGI (reference sequence). With 2 bases removed from V and 7 bases from J, the gap between germline ends came to 11 bases.

As to this clonotype: Possible read error: a much larger clone is one base away. This chain links TRBV7-8 with TRBJ2-2; D may be TRBD2 (6 bases). The length of the CDR3 is 18 residues. Germline V gene lookup returns CDR1 SGHVS and CDR2 FQNEAQ. V shed 5 bases and J shed 4 bases, with 23 bases lying between them. The CDR3 coding sequence is TGTGCCAGCAGCCCGACCGCGGGGACTGATCCGAGCACCGGGGAGCTGTTTTTT. Its translation is CASSPTAGTDPSTGELFF.

The table lists this clonotype with a few counts. V usage is TRBV27 and J usage is TRBJ1-4; the D gene is possibly TRBD1 (5 bases). The CDR3 has 18 amino acids. Germline CDR1 is MNHEY and CDR2 is SMNVEV (reference sequence). V was trimmed by 3 bases and J by 1 base, leaving 18 bases between them. In DNA, the CDR3 is TGTGCCAGCAGTTTCTTCCCTGGACAAGGAGGAACTAATGAAAAACTGTTTTTT. The encoded protein is CASSFFPGQGGTNEKLFF.

V gene TRBV12-5 combines with J gene TRBJ2-3; D is possibly TRBD2 (6 bases). Trimming pared 4 bases from V and 3 bases from J, leaving 14 bases between. The CDR3 is 15 amino acids. The germline CDR1 and CDR2 sequences are LGHNT and FRNRAP. The CDR3 DNA follows: TGTGCTAGTGGTTCTGACGGGGGTCGAACAGATACGCAGTATTTT. Translated, it gives CASGSDGGRTDTQYF. Looking up the rest from reference TRBV12-5 and TRBJ2-3 gives the full variable domain: DARVTQTPRHKVTEMGQEVTMRCQPILGHNTVFWYRQTMMQGLELLAYFRNRAPLDDSGMPKDRFSAEMPDATLATLKIQPSEPRDSAVYFCASGSDGGRTDTQYFGPGTRLTVL.

The rearrangement joins TRBV6-1 to TRBJ2-3; D is ambiguous. This CDR3 contains 11 residues. V was trimmed by 7 bases and J by 6 bases, leaving 8 bases between them. Per the germline V gene, CDR1 is MNHNS and CDR2 is SASEGT. CDR3 sequence: CASTGPDTQYF. The CDR3 DNA reads TGTGCCAGCACAGGTCCCGATACGCAGTATTTT.

V usage is TRBV27 and J usage is TRBJ1-2, with 8 bases fitting TRBD1. The V gene end was trimmed by 6 bases and the J gene end by 3 bases; junction bases not matched to a gene: 3. The germline CDR1 and CDR2 sequences are MNHEY and SMNVEV (reference sequence). The CDR3 is made up of 13 amino acids. CDR3 bases: TGTGCCAGCAGCCGACAGGGGTACTATGGCTACACCTTC. Its translation: CASSRQGYYGYTF.

The genes are TRBV11-2 and TRBJ2-7, with no clear D. The CDR3 runs 15 residues. Trimming removed 2 bases from V and 5 bases from J, with 16 bases in between. Germline V CDR1 and CDR2: SGHAT, FQNNGV. The CDR3: CASSLLTTDWNEQYF. Written as DNA, the CDR3 is TGTGCCAGCAGCTTATTAACGACGGATTGGAACGAGCAGTACTTC.

This clonotype was picked up a small number of times. The genes are TRBV25-1 and TRBJ1-3; TRBD1 matches at 7 bases. Germline loops: CDR1 MGHDK, CDR2 SYGVNS. The CDR3 consists of 15 residues. After removal of 6 bases from V and 4 bases from J, the junction contained 9 bases not matched to a gene. This chain's CDR3 is CASRVTGTVGNTIYF. Here the CDR3 DNA reads TGTGCCAGCAGGGTTACCGGGACAGTAGGAAACACCATATATTTT.

Within the sample, this clonotype is large. The CDR3 nucleotides read TGTGCCAGCAGTGACCGGGACAGGGGGCACTACGAGCAGTACTTC. The encoded protein is CASSDRDRGHYEQYF. The chain uses TRBV7-9 and TRBJ2-7; TRBD1 matches 12 bases. From germline, CDR1 is SEHNR and CDR2 FQNEAQ (reference sequence). V was pared by 6 bases and J by 3 bases, with 6 bases of the junction left unmatched. The CDR3 runs to 15 residues. Full variable domain (rest looked up from reference TRBV7-9 and TRBJ2-7): DTGVSQNPRHKITKRGQNVTFRCDPISEHNRLYWYRQTLGQGPEFLTYFQNEAQLEKSRLLSDRFSAERPKGSFSTLEIQRTEQGDSAMYLCASSDRDRGHYEQYFGPGTRLTVT.